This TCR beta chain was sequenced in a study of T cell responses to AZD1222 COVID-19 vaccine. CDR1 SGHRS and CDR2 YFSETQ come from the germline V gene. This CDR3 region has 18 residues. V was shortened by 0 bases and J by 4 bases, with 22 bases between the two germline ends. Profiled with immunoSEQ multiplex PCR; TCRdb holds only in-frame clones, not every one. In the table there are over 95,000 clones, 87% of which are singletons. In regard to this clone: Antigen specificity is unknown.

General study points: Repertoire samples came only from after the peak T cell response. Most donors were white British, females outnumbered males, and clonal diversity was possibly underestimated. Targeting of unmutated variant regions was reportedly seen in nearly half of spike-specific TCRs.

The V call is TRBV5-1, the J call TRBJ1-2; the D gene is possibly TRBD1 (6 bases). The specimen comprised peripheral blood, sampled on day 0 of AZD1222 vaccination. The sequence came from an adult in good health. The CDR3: CASSLAYRNAGTSYGYTF. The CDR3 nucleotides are TGCGCCAGCAGCTTGGCCTACCGGAACGCGGGGACATCCTATGGCTACACCTTC.